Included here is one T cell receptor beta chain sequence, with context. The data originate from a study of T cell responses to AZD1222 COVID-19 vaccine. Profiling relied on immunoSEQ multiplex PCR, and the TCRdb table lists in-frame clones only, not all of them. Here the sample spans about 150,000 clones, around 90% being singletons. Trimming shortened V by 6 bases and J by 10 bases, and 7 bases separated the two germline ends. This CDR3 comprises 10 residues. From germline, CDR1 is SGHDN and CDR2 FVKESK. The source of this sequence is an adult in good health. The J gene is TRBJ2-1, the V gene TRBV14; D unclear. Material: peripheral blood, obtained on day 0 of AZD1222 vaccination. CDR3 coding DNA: TGTGCCAGCAGTTTTACGGAGCAGTTCTTC. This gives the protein CASSFTEQFF.